This T cell receptor beta chain was captured in a study of blood T cell repertoires in COVID-19. Background on the study: Acute-phase and convalescent COVID-19 samples originated in the United States, Italy and Spain.

Cohorts were based on clinical histories the participants reported. Either two negative PCRs, clearance, or symptom resolution qualified Cohort 3 donors as recovered. Between the trimmed V and J ends, which lost 4 bases and 6 bases, there was a span of 13 bases. The CDR3 loop spans 13 amino acids. CDR1 and CDR2 from the germline V gene are SGHVS and FNYEAQ. Study processing details: Amplification of reference gene primers provided the estimated nucleated cell counts. Assay used: immunoSEQ multiplex PCR; TCRdb lists only in-frame clones, some missing. Clone size and V and J calls were adopted from that table, with D and trimming inferred from the DNA. The table lists 300,000 to 350,000 clones, approximately 88% of them singletons.

Sample: PBMCs or T cells enriched from blood (not recorded which). The source is a man aged 25-45 years who had recovered from COVID-19. This sequence joins TRBV7-6 and TRBJ2-7; weak D call: TRBD1 (6 bases). CDR3 nucleotide sequence: TGTGCCAGCAGCTATGCCCCAGGGGCCGAGCAGTACTTC. As protein: CASSYAPGAEQYF.